A single sample gave rise to the 5 T cell receptor beta chains below, sequenced in a study of blood T cell repertoires in COVID-19. TCRdb's table, derived via immunoSEQ multiplex PCR, lists solely in-frame clones and lacks some. The data hold 250,000 to 350,000 clones, with roughly 87% observed a single time. The sample consisted of PBMCs or T cells enriched from blood (not recorded which). The origin of the receptors is a woman in her twenties or thirties who had recovered from COVID-19.

The chain links TRBV19 to TRBJ1-6; D might be TRBD1 (6 bases). Trimming took off 4 bases at V and 3 bases at J, with 13 bases between the two ends. The CDR3 runs 16 residues. Per the germline V gene, CDR1 is LNHDA and CDR2 is SQIVND (reference sequence). CDR3 in amino acids: CASSNRGGGYNSPLHF. The CDR3 DNA reads TGTGCCAGTAGTAATAGGGGAGGGGGCTATAATTCACCCCTCCACTTT.

This chain joins TRBV3-1 (or the pseudogene TRBV3-2) and TRBJ2-5, with 16 bases lining up with TRBD2. Germline trimming cut 4 bases from V and 5 bases from J; bases unmatched to any gene: 7. The CDR3 spans 17 residues. Germline V gene lookup returns CDR1 LGHDT and CDR2 YNNKEL (reference sequence). The CDR3 DNA follows: TGTGCCAGCAGCCCCGGGACTAGCGGGGGGGCTGGGGAGACCCAGTACTTC. Amino acid sequence: CASSPGTSGGAGETQYF.

This clone was counted only a few times. This chain links TRBV19 with TRBJ1-5; the match to TRBD1 covers 7 bases. CDR1 LNHDA and CDR2 SQIVND come from the germline V gene (reference sequence). The CDR3 spans 15 residues. V lost 0 bases, J lost 6 bases, and 5 bases stayed unmatched. The CDR3 DNA is TGTGCCAGTAGTATAGACCGACAGGGTGTTCAGCCCCAGCATTTT. Amino acid sequence: CASSIDRQGVQPQHF.

The DNA of the CDR3 is TGTGCCAGTAGCCCCCGGGGGGGATGGGCCTACGAGCAGTACTTC. It encodes CASSPRGGWAYEQYF. This rearrangement joins TRBV19 to TRBJ2-7, with 8 bases lining up with TRBD2. CDR3 length: 15 residues. Germline CDR1 LNHDA, CDR2 SQIVND (reference sequence). V gave up 6 bases and J gave up 2 bases; unmatched junction bases: 9.

The chain recombines TRBV19 with TRBJ2-1, with 7 bases fitting TRBD1. Trimming took 3 bases from V and 4 from J; bases not matched to a gene: 9. The CDR3 has 16 residues. Per the germline V gene, CDR1 is LNHDA and CDR2 is SQIVND (reference sequence). The CDR3 coding sequence is TGTGCCAGTAGTATCGGCCTAGGGGGCTTATACAATGAGCAGTTCTTC. Translation gives CASSIGLGGLYNEQFF.